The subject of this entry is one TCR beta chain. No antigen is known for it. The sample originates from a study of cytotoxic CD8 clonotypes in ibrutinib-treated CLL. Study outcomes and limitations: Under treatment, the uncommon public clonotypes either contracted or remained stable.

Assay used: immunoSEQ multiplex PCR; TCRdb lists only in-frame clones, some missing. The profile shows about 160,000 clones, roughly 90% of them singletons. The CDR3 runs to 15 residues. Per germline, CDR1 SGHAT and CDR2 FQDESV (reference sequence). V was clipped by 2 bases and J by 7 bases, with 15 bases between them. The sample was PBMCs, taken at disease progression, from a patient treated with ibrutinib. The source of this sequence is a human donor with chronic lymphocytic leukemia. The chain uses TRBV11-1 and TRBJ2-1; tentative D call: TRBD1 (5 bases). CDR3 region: CASSLIGQGGNEQFF. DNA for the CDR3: TGTGCCAGCAGCTTAATCGGCCAGGGTGGGAATGAGCAGTTCTTC.